This paragraph covers one T cell receptor (beta chain) sequence. Reverse transcription of about 0.45 to 1 ug RNA used random hexamers. TCRdb re-called the immunoSEQ multiplex PCR reads with MiXCR, one entry per CDR3 protein. The sample consists of approximately 210,000 distinct CDR3 sequences, about 95% of them appearing once. These data are taken from a study of CD8 T cells in Susac syndrome. FACS was used to enrich TEMRA cells, whereas the CD8+ and CD4+ T cells were obtained by negative isolation. Germline CDR1 SGHRS, CDR2 YFSETQ. This CDR3 is built from 14 residues. The V gene lost 3 bases and the J gene lost 2 bases, with 10 bases spanning the gap.

Sequencing was carried out using CD4+ T cells from PBMCs. This TCR derives from a human donor with multiple sclerosis. The rearrangement links TRBV5-1 to TRBJ2-3, with D perhaps matching TRBD1 or TRBD2 (5 bases each). In nucleotides, the CDR3 is TGCGCCAGCAGCTGGGGGTTTGACACAGATACGCAGTATTTT. Translating gives CASSWGFDTDTQYF.